These 23 T cell receptor beta chains were sequenced from one sample in a study of T-cell reconstitution after alpha-beta-depleted transplantation in children. It was with unique molecular identifiers that the TCRbeta library was prepared. A single record per CDR3 protein comes from TCRdb applying MiXCR to the PCR reads. Of about 300,000 distinct CDR3 sequences in the sample, roughly 9.1% are singletons; the top ten hold less than 9%. The material sequenced was PBMCs, taken before TCRalphabeta/CD19-depleted stem cell transplant. Receptor source: a boy in the first two years of life with acute myeloid leukemia, due to receive a stem cell transplant.

The chain combines TRBV15 with TRBJ1-6; D is uncertain. The length of the CDR3 is 13 residues. Germline loops: CDR1 LNHNV, CDR2 YYDKDF (reference sequence). With 1 base removed from V and 8 bases from J, the gap between germline ends came to 6 bases. CDR3 in amino acids: CATSRVEDSPLHF. In nucleotides, the CDR3 is TGTGCCACCAGCAGAGTTGAGGATTCACCCCTCCACTTT.

The table lists this clonotype with many counts. The chain carries TRBV4-2 and TRBJ2-7, with a tentative D call TRBD1 (5 bases). The germline V and J ends were trimmed by 0 bases and 2 bases, with 11 bases remaining between them. CDR3 size: 15 residues. Per the germline V gene, CDR1 is LGHNA and CDR2 is YNFKEQ. The CDR3 DNA follows: TGTGCCAGCAGCCAAGATCTGGCAGGGCCCTACGAGCAGTACTTC. Amino acids: CASSQDLAGPYEQYF.

This clonotype was observed many times. The chain uses TRBV12-3 or TRBV12-4 and TRBJ2-2; D is possibly TRBD1 (6 bases). This CDR3 is built from 13 residues. Trimming took off 6 bases at V and 7 bases at J, with 12 bases between the two ends. CDR3 sequence reads: CASSTDSVGELFF. The DNA of the CDR3 is TGTGCCAGCAGCACGGACAGTGTCGGGGAGCTGTTTTTT.

This clonotype was observed at least ten times. The chain couples TRBV5-1 to TRBJ1-3; possibly TRBD1 for D (5 bases). The germline V and J ends were trimmed by 3 bases and 0 bases, with 10 bases remaining between them. Germline assignment: CDR1 SGHRS and CDR2 YFSETQ. The CDR3 totals 15 residues. The chain's CDR3 is CASSSGTFSGNTIYF. As DNA, the CDR3 is TGCGCCAGCAGCTCAGGGACGTTCTCTGGAAACACCATATATTTT.

In its sample, this clonotype was seen many times. J is TRBJ2-2 and V is TRBV9; D tentatively fits TRBD1 or TRBD2 (5 bases each). The CDR3 contains 17 residues. V was pared by 2 bases and J by 2 bases, with 16 bases between. The germline gives CDR1 SGDLS, CDR2 YYNGEE. CDR3 amino acids: CASSVARDGRNTGELFF. CDR3 sequence (DNA): TGTGCCAGCAGCGTTGCCCGGGACGGACGAAACACCGGGGAGCTGTTTTTT.

V gene TRBV7-6 combines with J gene TRBJ2-1; tentatively, D is TRBD1 or TRBD2 (8 bases each). V was trimmed by 4 bases and J by 9 bases, leaving 16 bases between them. CDR3 length equals 14 residues. Germline V gives CDR1 SGHVS, CDR2 FNYEAQ. The CDR3 DNA reads as TGTGCCAGCAGCTCGACAGGGGCGGGGGGTGAGCAGTTCTTC. Translation: CASSSTGAGGEQFF.

This clonotype has more than one count but fewer than ten. The V gene is TRBV4-2, the J gene TRBJ2-1; possible D gene TRBD2, 7 bases. The CDR3 totals 16 residues. The V gene's germline CDR1 is LGHNA and CDR2 YNFKEQ. V lost 0 bases and J 4 bases, leaving 13 bases between the germline ends. This chain's CDR3 is CASSQDRTRGYNEQFF. The CDR3 DNA reads as TGTGCCAGCAGCCAAGATCGGACTAGGGGGTACAATGAGCAGTTCTTC.

This clonotype was seen many times. The gene calls are TRBV28 and TRBJ1-5, with D perhaps TRBD1 (5 bases). Trimming cost V 6 bases and J 7 bases, with 10 bases left between them. Germline V gene data show CDR1 as MDHEN and CDR2 as SYDVKM. The CDR3 sequence is 12 residues long. The CDR3 loop reads CASSLGVQPQHF. The CDR3 nucleotides read TGTGCCAGCAGCTTGGGGGTACAGCCCCAGCATTTT.

Ten or more counts support this clonotype. The chain carries TRBV10-3 and TRBJ2-5, with D possibly TRBD1 on 6 matching bases. Germline V gene lookup returns CDR1 ENHRY and CDR2 SYGVKD. The CDR3 runs to 13 residues. The V end lost 3 bases, the J end lost 7 bases, and 12 bases lay between the germline ends. The CDR3 sequence: CAISDQGKGTQYF. Written as DNA, the CDR3 is TGTGCCATCAGTGACCAGGGGAAGGGGACCCAGTACTTC.

This clonotype appeared many times. V usage is TRBV10-3 and J usage is TRBJ2-1; D gene ambiguous. Deletions cut 3 bases from V and 0 bases from J, with 9 bases between. CDR1 is ENHRY and CDR2 is SYGVKD in the germline V gene. The CDR3 spans 15 residues. In DNA form, the CDR3 reads TGTGCCATCAGTGACGGCGGAAGCTCCTACAATGAGCAGTTCTTC. Its translation is CAISDGGSSYNEQFF.

The chain has TRBV28 and TRBJ2-4, with 7 positions matching TRBD1. Per the germline V gene, CDR1 is MDHEN and CDR2 is SYDVKM. The CDR3 contains 16 residues. Losses at the gene ends were 5 bases for V and 1 base for J; bases not matched to a gene: 8. CDR3 sequence (DNA): TGTGCCAGCAGTCTCCCCTCGACAGGGGCCAAAAACATTCAGTACTTC. Protein product: CASSLPSTGAKNIQYF.

This rearrangement joins TRBV20-1 to TRBJ2-2; unclear D gene. Trimming left V 3 bases short and J 3 bases short, with 8 bases between. The CDR3 loop spans 13 amino acids. The V gene's germline CDR1 is DFQATT and CDR2 SNEGSKA (reference sequence). CDR3 coding DNA: TGCAGTGCTAGTAAGGTCCACACCGGGGAGCTGTTTTTT. The encoded protein is CSASKVHTGELFF.

This rearrangement joins TRBV28 to TRBJ2-7; D remains ambiguous. The CDR3 totals 14 residues. V dropped 4 bases and J dropped 4 bases, with 14 bases sitting between them. From germline, CDR1 is MDHEN and CDR2 SYDVKM. The CDR3 coding sequence is TGTGCCAGCAGTTCGGAGTTGGGCGGATACGAGCAGTACTTC. Protein: CASSSELGGYEQYF.

This clonotype was found many times. The rearrangement uses TRBV7-9 and TRBJ2-7, with TRBD2 identical over 8 bases. The germline V gene has CDR1 SEHNR and CDR2 FQNEAQ (reference sequence). The CDR3 runs to 15 residues. J lost 4 bases, V lost 2 bases, and 7 bases had no gene match. In nucleotides, the CDR3 is TGTGCCAGCAGCTTACCGCGGGGGGCGTGGTACGAGCAGTACTTC. The encoded protein is CASSLPRGAWYEQYF.

This clonotype showed up many times. V is TRBV6-1 and J is TRBJ2-5; D is possibly TRBD1 or TRBD2 (5 bases each). Germline CDR1 MNHNS, CDR2 SASEGT. The CDR3 sequence is 15 residues long. V shed 5 bases and J shed 3 bases, with 16 bases lying between them. The CDR3, as DNA: TGTGCCAGCAGTCTAGCCCCGGGGCTAGAAGAGACCCAGTACTTC. Its protein is CASSLAPGLEETQYF.

This clonotype was seen ten or more times. V and J are TRBV29-1 and TRBJ2-7, with 8 nucleotides matching TRBD2. The CDR3 is made up of 13 amino acids. The germline gives CDR1 SQVTM, CDR2 ANQGSEA. The J segment lost 4 bases and the V segment lost 4 bases, leaving 6 bases of the junction unmatched. Here the CDR3 reads CSVAGGQTYEQYF. CDR3 DNA: TGCAGCGTTGCGGGGGGGCAAACTTACGAGCAGTACTTC.

Note on this clonotype: One end of the junction fails to match germline, which may point to a read error. The genes are TRBV5-4 and TRBJ2-5, with 9 bases matching TRBD2. Germline V gene lookup returns CDR1 SGHNT and CDR2 YYREEE (reference sequence). This CDR3 spans 17 amino acids. The CDR3 sequence is CASSLGAPTSGQETQYF. Here the CDR3 DNA reads TGTGCCAGCAGCTTAGGGGCCCCGACTAGCGGTCAAGAGACCCAATACTTC.

Note on this clonotype: At one boundary the junction diverges from the germline segment, which might be a read error. The chain carries TRBV29-1 and TRBJ2-7, with 9 bases aligning to TRBD2. The CDR3 is 13 amino acids. The germline CDR1 and CDR2 sequences are SQVTM and ANQGSEA. DNA of the CDR3: TGCAGCGTTGTACCTAGCGGGGCCTACGACCAGTACTTC. Its protein is CSVVPSGAYDQYF.

Many counts were recorded for this clonotype. The rearrangement links TRBV4-3 to TRBJ2-3; 7 bases map to TRBD1. Germline V gene data show CDR1 as LGHNA and CDR2 as YSLEER. V trimming: 0 bases; J trimming: 0 bases; junction bases outside the gene matches: 6. CDR3 length: 17 amino acids. CDR3 residues: CASSQDRDSPSTDTQYF. The CDR3 DNA follows: TGCGCCAGCAGCCAAGACCGGGACAGCCCTAGCACAGATACGCAGTATTTT.

The chain is built from TRBV6-2 or TRBV6-3 and TRBJ2-7; D perhaps matches TRBD1 (6 bases). This CDR3 is 16 amino acids long. The germline CDR1 and CDR2 sequences are MNHEY and SVGEGT. V was cut by 2 bases and J by 1 base, with 15 bases left in between. The CDR3, as DNA: TGTGCCAGCAGTTACGCAGGGGCCATAACATCCTACGAGCAGTACTTC. This encodes CASSYAGAITSYEQYF.

This clonotype has just a few counts. The CDR3 is CASSKGLNGYTF. For the CDR3, the DNA is TGTGCCAGCAGTAAGGGATTGAATGGCTACACCTTC. This chain uses TRBV28 with TRBJ1-2; unclear D gene. The germline CDR1 and CDR2 sequences are MDHEN and SYDVKM. V was cut by 5 bases and J by 6 bases, with 10 bases left in between. The CDR3 loop spans 12 amino acids.

This clonotype has a count of ten or more. The rearrangement joins TRBV12-3 or TRBV12-4 to TRBJ2-2; D not resolved. The CDR3 consists of 12 residues. V was clipped by 5 bases and J by 3 bases, with 4 bases between them. This CDR3 is CASSPYTGELFF. CDR3 DNA: TGTGCCAGCAGTCCATACACCGGGGAGCTGTTTTTT.

This clonotype was recorded many times. The CDR3 coding sequence is TGTGCCAGCAGCTCCGGACAGGGACAGACCCAGTACTTC. It codes for CASSSGQGQTQYF. The rearrangement links TRBV7-3 to TRBJ2-5; the match to TRBD1 covers 8 bases. Germline values: CDR1 SGHTA, CDR2 FQGTGA. This CDR3 has 13 amino acids. The V and J ends lost 4 bases and 6 bases, in that order; junction bases with no gene match: 4.